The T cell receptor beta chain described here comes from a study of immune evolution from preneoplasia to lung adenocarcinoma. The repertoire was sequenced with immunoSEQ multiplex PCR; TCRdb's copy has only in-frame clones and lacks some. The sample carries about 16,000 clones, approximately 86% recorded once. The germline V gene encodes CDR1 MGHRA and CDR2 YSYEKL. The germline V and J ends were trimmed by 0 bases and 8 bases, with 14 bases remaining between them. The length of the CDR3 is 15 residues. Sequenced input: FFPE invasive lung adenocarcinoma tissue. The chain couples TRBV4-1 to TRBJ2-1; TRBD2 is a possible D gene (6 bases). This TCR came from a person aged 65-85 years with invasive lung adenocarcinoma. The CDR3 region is CASSQEAREFDEQFF. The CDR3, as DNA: TGCGCCAGCAGCCAAGAGGCCCGGGAGTTCGATGAGCAGTTCTTC.